This TCR beta chain was recovered during a study of a mutant IDH1 vaccine in newly diagnosed glioma. Indicated time point: week 23, last vaccination. The vaccine gave 300 ug of a 20-mer mutant IDH1 peptide subcutaneously per dose. Turning to this clone: Its antigen is still unknown.

TCRdb's copy holds only in-frame clones and misses some; the assay was immunoSEQ multiplex PCR. Of roughly 43,000 clones detected, roughly 83% appear once; the ten largest clones hold 2% to 2.5%. CDR1 LNHDA and CDR2 SQIVND come from the germline V gene (reference sequence). The CDR3 is made up of 16 amino acids. V was pared by 3 bases and J by 8 bases, with 20 bases between. The material was PBMCs, obtained from a glioma patient whose treatment included an IDH1 peptide vaccine. The chain combines TRBV19 with TRBJ2-1; D is uncertain. This clonotype was sampled from a woman aged 18-29 years with glioma. Some clones in this sample may be carry-over from other donors' samples. CDR3 sequence (DNA): TGTGCCAGTAGTATGATTGGGAAACATAGCAAGGATGAGCAGTTCTTC. As protein: CASSMIGKHSKDEQFF.